This T cell receptor beta chain was recorded in a study of graft-versus-host responses after intestinal transplantation. The table came from immunoSEQ multiplex PCR; TCRdb's copy has only in-frame clones and leaves some out. The sample includes about 71,000 clones, 90% to 95% of them seen just once. The germline V and J ends were trimmed by 1 base and 4 bases, with 8 bases remaining between them. Germline assignment: CDR1 SGHNT and CDR2 YYREEE (reference sequence). The length of the CDR3 is 13 residues. In regard to this clone: Antigen specificity is unknown.

This rearrangement joins TRBV5-4 to TRBJ1-1; no clear D. The sample in question was unstimulated CD8+ T cells sorted from spleen or lymph node cells, obtained before intestinal transplant. This TCR derives from a human donor who received an intestinal transplant. This chain's CDR3 is CASSLLSVTEAFF. The CDR3 DNA follows: TGTGCCAGCAGCTTGCTATCAGTCACTGAAGCTTTCTTT. Full variable domain (remainder filled in from reference TRBV5-4 and TRBJ1-1): ETGVTQSPTHLIKTRGQQVTLRCSSQSGHNTVSWYQQALGQGPQFIFQYYREEENGRGNFPPRFSGLQFPNYSSELNVNALELDDSALYLCASSLLSVTEAFFGQGTRLTVV.